This T cell receptor (beta chain) was sequenced during a study of blood T cells in healthy people across ages. Findings and caveats of the study: Both higher diversity and more naive CD4+ cells marked long-lived donors when set against aged donors. Samples with more naive T cells showed higher observed beta diversity.

Germline assignment: CDR1 SGHAT and CDR2 FQNNGV. V was clipped by 5 bases and J by 0 bases, with 11 bases between them. The CDR3 runs 15 residues. This clonotype was counted a single time. The antigen is undetermined. No fewer than 5.5 micrograms of total RNA were isolated from every sample. The authors ran a second PCR of roughly 6 to 12 cycles using a sample-barcoded 5' primer and a J-beta primer mix. Each single sample gave us at least 2.5 million CDR3-containing paired-end reads. TCRdb called the 5' RACE reads again in MiXCR, with one record for every CDR3 protein. The sample carries under 1 million distinct CDR3 sequences, more than 40% recorded once.

The chain has TRBV11-2 and TRBJ1-3; the D is unclear. Sequenced input: blood. This sequence was found in a man aged 55-75 years in good health. The DNA for the CDR3 is TGTGCCAGCAGCCCGAATGGTTACTCTGGAAACACCATATATTTT. Encoded protein: CASSPNGYSGNTIYF.